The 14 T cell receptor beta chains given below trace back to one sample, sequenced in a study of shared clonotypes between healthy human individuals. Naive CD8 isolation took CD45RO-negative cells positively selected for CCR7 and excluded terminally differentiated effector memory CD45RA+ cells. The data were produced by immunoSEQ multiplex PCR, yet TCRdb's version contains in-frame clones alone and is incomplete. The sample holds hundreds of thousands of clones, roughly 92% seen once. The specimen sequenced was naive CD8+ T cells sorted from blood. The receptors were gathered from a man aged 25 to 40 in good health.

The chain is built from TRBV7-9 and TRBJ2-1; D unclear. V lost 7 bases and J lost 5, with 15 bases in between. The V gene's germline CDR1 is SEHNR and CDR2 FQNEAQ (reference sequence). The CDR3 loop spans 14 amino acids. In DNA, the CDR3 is TGTGCCAGCATCCTTACTCGTGGGAACAATGAGCAGTTCTTC. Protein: CASILTRGNNEQFF.

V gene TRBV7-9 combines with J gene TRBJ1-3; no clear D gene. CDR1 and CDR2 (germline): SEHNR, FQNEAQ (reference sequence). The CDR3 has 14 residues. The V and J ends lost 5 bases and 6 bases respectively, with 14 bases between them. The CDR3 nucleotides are TGTGCCAGCAGCCCGCCCCGAACGATAAACACCATATATTTT. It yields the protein CASSPPRTINTIYF.

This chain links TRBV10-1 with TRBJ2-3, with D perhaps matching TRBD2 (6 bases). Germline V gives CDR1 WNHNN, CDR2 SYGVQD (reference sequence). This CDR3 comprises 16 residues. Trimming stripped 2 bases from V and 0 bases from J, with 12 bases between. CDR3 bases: TGCGCCAGCAGTGAGCTGAAGACTAGTAGCACAGATACGCAGTATTTT. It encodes CASSELKTSSTDTQYF.

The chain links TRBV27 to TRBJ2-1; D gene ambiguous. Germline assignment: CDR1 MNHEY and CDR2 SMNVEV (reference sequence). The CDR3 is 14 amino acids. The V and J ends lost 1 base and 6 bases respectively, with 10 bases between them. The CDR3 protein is CASSLWGRGNEQFF. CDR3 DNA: TGTGCCAGCAGTTTATGGGGTCGTGGCAATGAGCAGTTCTTC.

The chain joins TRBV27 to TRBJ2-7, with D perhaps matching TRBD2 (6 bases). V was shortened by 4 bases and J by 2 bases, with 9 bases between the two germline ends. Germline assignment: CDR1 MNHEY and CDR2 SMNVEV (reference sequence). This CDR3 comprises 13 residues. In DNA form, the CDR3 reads TGTGCCAGCAGTTCGGGACTTCCCTACGAGCAGTACTTC. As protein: CASSSGLPYEQYF.

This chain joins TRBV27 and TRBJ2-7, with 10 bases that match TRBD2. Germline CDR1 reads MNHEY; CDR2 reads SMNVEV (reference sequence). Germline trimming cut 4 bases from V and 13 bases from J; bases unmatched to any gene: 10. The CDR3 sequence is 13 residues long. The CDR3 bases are TGTGCCAGCAGTTCCCGGCTAGCGGGAGAGGATTACTTC. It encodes CASSSRLAGEDYF.

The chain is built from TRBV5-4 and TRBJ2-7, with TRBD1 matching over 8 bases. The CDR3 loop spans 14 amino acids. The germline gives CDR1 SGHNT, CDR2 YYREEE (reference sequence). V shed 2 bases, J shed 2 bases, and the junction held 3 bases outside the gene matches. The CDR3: CASSFGTGPYEQYF. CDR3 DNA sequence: TGTGCCAGCAGCTTTGGGACAGGCCCCTACGAGCAGTACTTC. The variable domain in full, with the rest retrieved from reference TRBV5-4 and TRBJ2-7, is ETGVTQSPTHLIKTRGQQVTLRCSSQSGHNTVSWYQQALGQGPQFIFQYYREEENGRGNFPPRFSGLQFPNYSSELNVNALELDDSALYLCASSFGTGPYEQYFGPGTRLTVT.

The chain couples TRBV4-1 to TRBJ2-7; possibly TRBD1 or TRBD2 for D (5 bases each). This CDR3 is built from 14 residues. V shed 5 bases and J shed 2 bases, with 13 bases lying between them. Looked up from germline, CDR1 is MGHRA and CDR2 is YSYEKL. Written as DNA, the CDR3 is TGCGCCAGCAGCTACCGGGACGCTACCTACGAGCAGTACTTC. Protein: CASSYRDATYEQYF.

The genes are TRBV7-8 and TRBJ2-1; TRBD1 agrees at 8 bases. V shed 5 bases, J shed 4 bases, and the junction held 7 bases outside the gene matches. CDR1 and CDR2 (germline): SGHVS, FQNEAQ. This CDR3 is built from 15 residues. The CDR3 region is CASSPGTGGYNEQFF. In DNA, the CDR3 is TGTGCCAGCAGCCCAGGGACAGGAGGTTACAATGAGCAGTTCTTC.

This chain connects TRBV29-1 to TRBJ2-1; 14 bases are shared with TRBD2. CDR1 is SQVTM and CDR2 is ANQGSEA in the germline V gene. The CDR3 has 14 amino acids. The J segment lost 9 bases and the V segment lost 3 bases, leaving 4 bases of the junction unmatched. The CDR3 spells CSVEGLAGVVEQFF. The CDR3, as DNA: TGCAGCGTTGAGGGACTAGCGGGAGTTGTTGAGCAGTTCTTC.

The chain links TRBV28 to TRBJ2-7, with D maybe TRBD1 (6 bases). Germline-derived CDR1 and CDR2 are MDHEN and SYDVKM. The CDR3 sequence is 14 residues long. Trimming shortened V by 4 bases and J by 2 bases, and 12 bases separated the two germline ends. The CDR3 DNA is TGTGCCAGCAGTTACCGGGACACAGCCTACGAGCAGTACTTC. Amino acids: CASSYRDTAYEQYF. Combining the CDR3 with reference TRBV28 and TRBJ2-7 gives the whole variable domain DVKVTQSSRYLVKRTGEKVFLECVQDMDHENMFWYRQDPGLGLRLIYFSYDVKMKEKGDIPEGYSVSREKKERFSLILESASTNQTSMYLCASSYRDTAYEQYFGPGTRLTVT.

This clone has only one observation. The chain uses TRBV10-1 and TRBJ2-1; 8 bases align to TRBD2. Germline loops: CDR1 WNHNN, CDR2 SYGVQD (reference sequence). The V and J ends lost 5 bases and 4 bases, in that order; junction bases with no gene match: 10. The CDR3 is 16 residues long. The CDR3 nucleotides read TGCGCCAGCAGTAACGGGGGCGAGCGGGGGTACAATGAGCAGTTCTTC. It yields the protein CASSNGGERGYNEQFF.

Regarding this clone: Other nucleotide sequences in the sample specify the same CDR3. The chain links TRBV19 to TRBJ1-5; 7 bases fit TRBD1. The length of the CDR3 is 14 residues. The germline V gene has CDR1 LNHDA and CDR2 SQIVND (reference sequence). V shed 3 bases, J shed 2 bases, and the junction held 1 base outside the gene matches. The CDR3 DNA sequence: TGTGCCAGTAGTATTGACAGGGGCAATCAGCCCCAGCATTTT. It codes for CASSIDRGNQPQHF.

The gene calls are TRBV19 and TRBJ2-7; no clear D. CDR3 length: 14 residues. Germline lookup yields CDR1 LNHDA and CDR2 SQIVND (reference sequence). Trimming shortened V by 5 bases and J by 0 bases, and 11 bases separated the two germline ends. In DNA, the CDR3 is TGTGCCAGTAGTCCCGCCGTCTCCTCCTACGAGCAGTACTTC. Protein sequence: CASSPAVSSYEQYF.